The 17 T cell receptor beta chains presented below share a single source sample, sequenced in a study of T cell responses to AZD1222 COVID-19 vaccine. Clones were sequenced by immunoSEQ multiplex PCR, and TCRdb holds only the in-frame ones, with some missing. This sample has roughly 50,000 clones, with around 92% found just once. The material was peripheral blood, obtained on day 0 of AZD1222 vaccination. These receptors all stem from an adult in good health.

The genes are TRBV6-5 and TRBJ2-1, with TRBD2 as a possible D gene (6 bases). The V gene lost 6 bases and the J gene lost 4 bases, with 16 bases spanning the gap. This CDR3 has 15 amino acids. In germline, CDR1 is MNHEY, CDR2 SVGAGI. CDR3 sequence (DNA): TGTGCCAGCAGACAGACGGTGGGGGGTTACAATGAGCAGTTCTTC. Residues: CASRQTVGGYNEQFF.

CDR3 loop: CASSPLGRVNTEAFF. For the CDR3, the DNA is TGTGCCAGCAGTCCTCTGGGGAGGGTTAACACTGAAGCTTTCTTT. The chain recombines TRBV28 with TRBJ1-1; D unresolved. Germline lookup yields CDR1 MDHEN and CDR2 SYDVKM. CDR3 length: 15 amino acids. Deletions cut 5 bases from V and 2 bases from J, with 15 bases between.

The chain joins TRBV6-5 to TRBJ1-1; tentatively, D is TRBD1 (5 bases). There are 14 residues in the CDR3. Germline V gives CDR1 MNHEY, CDR2 SVGAGI. The V end was cut by 5 bases, the J end by 1 base, with 11 bases between. CDR3 in amino acids: CASSRGVKNTEAFF. The CDR3 DNA reads TGTGCCAGCAGTAGGGGAGTAAAGAACACTGAAGCTTTCTTT.

Written as DNA, the CDR3 is TGTGCCAGCAGCGCCACCTGGACTAGCGGGAGCCGGGGCACAGATACGCAGTATTTT. Translation gives CASSATWTSGSRGTDTQYF. V and J are TRBV9 and TRBJ2-3; TRBD2 agrees at 13 bases. The junction had 11 bases not matched to a gene; V was cut back by 3 bases and J by 1 base. This CDR3 spans 19 amino acids. Germline V gene sequence: CDR1 SGDLS, CDR2 YYNGEE.

This clone appeared once. This sequence joins TRBV5-1 and TRBJ2-7, with a weak D call TRBD1 (6 bases). Trimming left V 4 bases short and J 3 bases short, with 8 bases between. The CDR3 consists of 12 residues. Germline assignment: CDR1 SGHRS and CDR2 YFSETQ. The CDR3 loop is CASSKQGYEQYF. The DNA of the CDR3 is TGCGCCAGCAGCAAACAGGGCTACGAGCAGTACTTC.

The chain recombines TRBV24-1 with TRBJ1-3, with D uncertain. This CDR3 comprises 13 residues. From germline, CDR1 is KGHDR and CDR2 SFDVKD. Trimming pared 5 bases from V and 0 bases from J, leaving 4 bases between. The CDR3 coding sequence is TGTGCCACCAGTGCCTCCTCTGGAAACACCATATATTTT. It codes for CATSASSGNTIYF.

This chain joins TRBV7-8 and TRBJ1-5, with D tentatively TRBD1 (6 bases). V was clipped by 1 base and J by 7 bases, with 8 bases between them. CDR1 and CDR2 (germline): SGHVS, FQNEAQ. This CDR3 has 13 amino acids. CDR3 sequence reads: CASSLVRGQPQHF. Written as DNA, the CDR3 is TGTGCCAGCAGCTTAGTTAGGGGGCAGCCCCAGCATTTT.

This clone occurred a few times. This chain joins TRBV5-1 and TRBJ1-2; TRBD1 agrees at 9 bases. There are 15 residues in the CDR3. Germline loops: CDR1 SGHRS, CDR2 YFSETQ. J was trimmed by 6 bases and V by 4 bases; bases with no gene match: 10. The CDR3 here is CASSTGTGWDDGYTF. In DNA form, the CDR3 reads TGCGCCAGCAGCACCGGGACAGGGTGGGACGATGGCTACACCTTC. Variable domain in full (rest from reference TRBV5-1 and TRBJ1-2): KAGVTQTPRYLIKTRGQQVTLSCSPISGHRSVSWYQQTPGQGLQFLFEYFSETQRNKGNFPGRFSGRQFSNSRSEMNVSTLELGDSALYLCASSTGTGWDDGYTFGSGTRLTVV.

The CDR3 sequence is CASRSIYPLGTSGTTERDTQYF. The CDR3 DNA sequence: TGTGCCAGTAGATCTATCTATCCACTCGGGACTAGCGGGACAACCGAGCGCGATACGCAGTATTTT. V gene TRBV19 combines with J gene TRBJ2-3, with 13 bases lining up with TRBD2. Germline CDR1 and CDR2: LNHDA and SQIVND (reference sequence). J was trimmed by 6 bases and V by 6 bases; bases with no gene match: 27. CDR3 size: 22 residues. The full variable domain, its missing parts supplied by reference TRBV19 and TRBJ2-3, is DGGITQSPKYLFRKEGQNVTLSCEQNLNHDAMYWYRQDPGQGLRLIYYSQIVNDFQKGDIAEGYSVSREKKESFPLTVTSAQKNPTAFYLCASRSIYPLGTSGTTERDTQYFGPGTRLTVL.

The chain uses TRBV19 and TRBJ2-6; D possibly matches TRBD1 or TRBD2 (5 bases each). CDR1 and CDR2 (germline): LNHDA, SQIVND (reference sequence). The V end lost 7 bases, the J end lost 0 bases, and 7 bases lay between the germline ends. CDR3 length: 14 amino acids. In nucleotides, the CDR3 is TGTGCCAGTATGGGGGTCTCTGGGGCCAACGTCCTGACTTTC. It yields the protein CASMGVSGANVLTF. Full variable domain (remainder filled in from reference TRBV19 and TRBJ2-6): DGGITQSPKYLFRKEGQNVTLSCEQNLNHDAMYWYRQDPGQGLRLIYYSQIVNDFQKGDIAEGYSVSREKKESFPLTVTSAQKNPTAFYLCASMGVSGANVLTFGAGSRLTVL.

The chain combines TRBV19 with TRBJ1-1; D gene ambiguous. Looked up from germline, CDR1 is LNHDA and CDR2 is SQIVND (reference sequence). V shed 6 bases and J shed 1 base, with 12 bases lying between them. The CDR3 totals 14 residues. CDR3 in amino acids: CASRIRTANTEAFF. Here the CDR3 DNA reads TGTGCCAGTAGAATAAGGACGGCGAACACTGAAGCTTTCTTT. The variable domain in full, completed from reference TRBV19 and TRBJ1-1, reads DGGITQSPKYLFRKEGQNVTLSCEQNLNHDAMYWYRQDPGQGLRLIYYSQIVNDFQKGDIAEGYSVSREKKESFPLTVTSAQKNPTAFYLCASRIRTANTEAFFGQGTRLTVV.

The V call is TRBV4-2, the J call TRBJ2-7; D is unresolved. Germline loops: CDR1 LGHNA, CDR2 YNFKEQ. The V end lost 0 bases, the J end lost 6 bases, and 15 bases lay between the germline ends. This CDR3 comprises 15 residues. The CDR3 DNA follows: TGTGCCAGCAGCCAAGATGTCGGGTCAGACGGCGAGCAGTACTTC. Protein: CASSQDVGSDGEQYF.

The V gene is TRBV7-2, the J gene TRBJ2-1; weak D call: TRBD2 (5 bases). The V gene lost 2 bases and the J gene lost 0 bases, with 8 bases spanning the gap. The CDR3 is 15 amino acids. Germline CDR1 and CDR2: SGHTA and FQGNSA. This chain's CDR3 is CASSLTRDSYNEQFF. DNA for the CDR3: TGTGCCAGCAGCTTAACTAGGGACTCCTACAATGAGCAGTTCTTC. Variable domain in full (rest from reference TRBV7-2 and TRBJ2-1): GAGVSQSPSNKVTEKGKDVELRCDPISGHTALYWYRQSLGQGLEFLIYFQGNSAPDKSGLPSDRFSAERTGGSVSTLTIQRTQQEDSAVYLCASSLTRDSYNEQFFGPGTRLTVL.

This clone came up once. The chain uses TRBV19 and TRBJ2-3; 12 nucleotides align to TRBD2. Germline values: CDR1 LNHDA, CDR2 SQIVND (reference sequence). This CDR3 has 15 residues. V was clipped by 6 bases and J by 5 bases; unmatched bases: 6. CDR3: CASSTLAGGLDTQYF. In DNA, the CDR3 is TGTGCCAGTAGCACACTAGCGGGAGGATTAGATACGCAGTATTTT.

The chain recombines TRBV3-1 (or the pseudogene TRBV3-2) with TRBJ2-7; D possibly corresponds to TRBD1 (5 bases). There are 13 residues in the CDR3. The germline V gene has CDR1 LGHDT and CDR2 YNNKEL (reference sequence). Trimming left V 1 base short and J 3 bases short, with 7 bases between. In DNA form, the CDR3 reads TGTGCCAGCAGCCAAGGACAGTACTACGAGCAGTACTTC. Protein product: CASSQGQYYEQYF.

The rearrangement uses TRBV5-8 and TRBJ1-3, with 8 bases identical to TRBD1. The length of the CDR3 is 14 residues. Germline CDR1 SGHTS, CDR2 YDEGEE. With 10 bases clipped from V and 0 bases from J, the junction kept 6 bases outside the gene matches. CDR3 in amino acids: CAVRTGSSGNTIYF. The CDR3 coding sequence is TGTGCCGTACGGACAGGGAGCTCTGGAAACACCATATATTTT. The full variable domain, completed using reference TRBV5-8 and TRBJ1-3, is EAGVTQSPTHLIKTRGQQATLRCSPISGHTSVYWYQQALGLGLQFLLWYDEGEERNRGNFPPRFSGRQFPNYSSELNVNALELEDSALYLCAVRTGSSGNTIYFGEGSWLTVV.

This chain links TRBV27 with TRBJ2-3; D is undetermined. From germline, CDR1 is MNHEY and CDR2 SMNVEV (reference sequence). The CDR3 spans 15 residues. The V end was cut by 6 bases, the J end by 4 bases, with 17 bases between. The CDR3 spells CASRLTALKSDTQYF. CDR3 nucleotides: TGTGCCAGCAGACTGACCGCTCTTAAATCAGATACGCAGTATTTT.